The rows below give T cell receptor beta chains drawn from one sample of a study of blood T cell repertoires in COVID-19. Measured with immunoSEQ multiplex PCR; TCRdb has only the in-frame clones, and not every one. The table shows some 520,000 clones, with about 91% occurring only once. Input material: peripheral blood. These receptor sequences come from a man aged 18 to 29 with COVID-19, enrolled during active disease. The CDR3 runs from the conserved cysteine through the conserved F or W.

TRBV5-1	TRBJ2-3	CASSFSGASTDTQYF
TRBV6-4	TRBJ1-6	CASTLRSSYNSPLHF
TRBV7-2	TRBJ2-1	CASSLLRDYNEQFF
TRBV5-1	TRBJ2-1	CASSLAPPLTSGRLNEQFF
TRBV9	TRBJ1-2	CASSVSGGTDGYTF
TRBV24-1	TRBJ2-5	CATSLGQGRGETQYF
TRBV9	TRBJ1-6	CASSGPDRASPLHF
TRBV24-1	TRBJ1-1	CATSDPGTGNTEAFF
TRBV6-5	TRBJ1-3	CASSRGDTIYF
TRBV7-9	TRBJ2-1	CASSSPGLAGPYNEQFF
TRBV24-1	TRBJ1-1	CATLQGGTEAFF
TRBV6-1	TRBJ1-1	CASSEAPGGKETEAFF
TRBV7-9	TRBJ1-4	CASSPEQGSKEKLFF
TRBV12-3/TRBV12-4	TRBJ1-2	CASSSTGQYGYTF
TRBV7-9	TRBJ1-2	CASRQGGQGVNYGYTF
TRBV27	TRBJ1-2	CASSLSRTNYGYTF
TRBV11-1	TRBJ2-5	CASSYDRQETQYF
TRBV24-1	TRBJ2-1	CATSENGLAGEQFF
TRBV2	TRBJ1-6	CASSKQNSPLHF
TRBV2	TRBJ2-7	CASGVGRGLEQYF
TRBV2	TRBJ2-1	CASSGTSGRSYNEQFF
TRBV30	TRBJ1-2	CASSWGTGTYGYTF
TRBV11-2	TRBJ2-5	CASSLDGETQYF
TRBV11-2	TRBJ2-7	CASSLARSGTTYEQYF
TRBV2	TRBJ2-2	CASRVGQGSTGELFF
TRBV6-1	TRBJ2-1	CASSEWGVRAYNEQFF
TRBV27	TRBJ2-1	CASSSLAGPYNEQFF
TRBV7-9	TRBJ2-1	CASSYGRGSYNEQFF
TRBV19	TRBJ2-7	CATAASGTNYEQYF
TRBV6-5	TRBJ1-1	CASMSAPKAEAFF
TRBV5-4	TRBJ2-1	CASSGRPGLAPNEQFF
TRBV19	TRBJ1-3	CASSLSNSGSGNTIYF
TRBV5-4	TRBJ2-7	CASSLARGGASYEQYF
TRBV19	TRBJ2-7	CASSPETGGTYEQYF
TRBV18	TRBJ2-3	CASSPIVSEGTDTQYF
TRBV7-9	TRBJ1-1	CASSLVGHRSLEAFF
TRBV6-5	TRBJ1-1	CASLANTEAFF